The T cell receptor (beta chain) under discussion was sequenced for a study of graft-versus-host responses after intestinal transplantation. Assay used: immunoSEQ multiplex PCR; TCRdb lists only in-frame clones, some missing. The table records about 64,000 clones, roughly 90% of them present only once. As to this clone: The antigen is unknown.

The material was unstimulated CD8+ T cells sorted from spleen or lymph node cells, obtained before transplant. This sequence originates from a human donor who was the organ donor for an intestinal transplant.

The CDR3 DNA reads TGCGCCAGCAGCCATGTCCCAATTCCAGGGTGGTGGAACGAGCAGTACTTC. This translates into CASSHVPIPGWWNEQYF. The chain carries TRBV4-1 and TRBJ2-7; a possible D gene is TRBD1 (5 bases). This CDR3 has 17 amino acids. The V gene's germline CDR1 is MGHRA and CDR2 YSYEKL. Trimming left V 3 bases short and J 5 bases short, with 23 bases between.